Below are 22 T cell receptor beta chains sequenced from a single sample in a study of cytomegalovirus exposure and HLA in healthy donors. PCR used 60 Vbeta primers and 13 Jbeta primers. Sequencing used immunoSEQ multiplex PCR; TCRdb keeps in-frame clones, though not all of them. The data contain roughly 200,000 clones, roughly 80% of them singletons. Material: PBMCs. These receptors originate from a woman aged 40 to 50 in good health and CMV-seronegative.

The CDR3: CASGLGRAEYNEQFF. In nucleotides, the CDR3 is TGCGCCAGCGGCCTAGGGAGGGCCGAATACAATGAGCAGTTCTTC. The rearrangement uses TRBV5-1 and TRBJ2-1; 7 bases are shared with TRBD2. The germline CDR1 and CDR2 sequences are SGHRS and YFSETQ. This CDR3 spans 15 amino acids. V lost 7 bases, J lost 4 bases, and 11 bases stayed unmatched.

In its sample, this clone was seen once. CDR3 coding DNA: TGTGCCAGCAGGGTCATGGCCAGCGCCTACGAGCAGTACTTC. It translates to CASRVMASAYEQYF. The chain couples TRBV11-2 to TRBJ2-7, with no clear D. Trimming shortened V by 6 bases and J by 2 bases, and 14 bases separated the two germline ends. The CDR3 has 14 residues. Germline V gene sequence: CDR1 SGHAT, CDR2 FQNNGV. Supplemented by reference TRBV11-2 and TRBJ2-7, the full variable domain reads EAGVAQSPRYKIIEKRQSVAFWCNPISGHATLYWYQQILGQGPKLLIQFQNNGVVDDSQLPKDRFSAERLKGVDSTLKIQPAKLEDSAVYLCASRVMASAYEQYFGPGTRLTVT.

The V gene is TRBV5-1, the J gene TRBJ2-3; D ambiguous. Germline CDR1 is SGHRS and CDR2 is YFSETQ. V was pared by 0 bases and J by 4 bases, with 15 bases between. The CDR3 is made up of 16 amino acids. CDR3 sequence (DNA): TGCGCCAGCAGCTTGGGGGCCGCCACCGGTGCAGATACGCAGTATTTT. This gives the protein CASSLGAATGADTQYF.

The rearrangement joins TRBV5-4 to TRBJ2-7, with 10 bases fitting TRBD1. Germline trimming cut 2 bases from V and 5 bases from J; bases unmatched to any gene: 10. Germline V CDR1 and CDR2: SGHNT, YYREEE (reference sequence). CDR3 length equals 16 residues. For the CDR3, the DNA is TGTGCCAGCAGCTTCAGACGGACAGGGGGAACGGACGAGCAGTACTTC. It codes for CASSFRRTGGTDEQYF.

V and J are TRBV4-2 and TRBJ1-2; D unresolved. Per germline, CDR1 LGHNA and CDR2 YNFKEQ. The germline V and J ends were trimmed by 0 bases and 2 bases, with 10 bases remaining between them. This CDR3 is 15 amino acids long. Written as DNA, the CDR3 is TGTGCCAGCAGCCAAGATTATGCGGTGAACTATGGCTACACCTTC. This translates into CASSQDYAVNYGYTF.

The V and J genes are TRBV7-7 and TRBJ2-7, with TRBD1 matching over 8 bases. From germline, CDR1 is SSHAT and CDR2 FNYEAQ (reference sequence). This CDR3 is 13 amino acids long. V shed 5 bases, J shed 5 bases, and the junction held 5 bases outside the gene matches. CDR3 residues: CASSPGQGHEQYF. The CDR3 nucleotides read TGTGCCAGCAGCCCCGGACAGGGCCACGAGCAGTACTTC.

The chain employs TRBV6-1 and TRBJ1-5; D is undetermined. Germline loops: CDR1 MNHNS, CDR2 SASEGT. This CDR3 contains 13 residues. Trimming pared 6 bases from V and 5 bases from J, leaving 11 bases between. The CDR3 DNA sequence: TGTGCCAGCAGGCCGAGCATATATCAGCCCCAGCATTTT. This codes for CASRPSIYQPQHF.

This clone came up a few times. The V call is TRBV18, the J call TRBJ2-7, with 7 bases identical to TRBD1. Germline CDR1 and CDR2: KGHSH and LQKENI. V dropped 3 bases and J dropped 3; count of bases not matched to a gene: 11. The CDR3 length is 16 residues. The CDR3 nucleotides are TGTGCCAGCTCACCTCTACCGAAACGACAGGGCTACGAGCAGTACTTC. Its protein product is CASSPLPKRQGYEQYF. Combining the CDR3 with reference TRBV18 and TRBJ2-7 gives the whole variable domain NAGVMQNPRHLVRRRGQEARLRCSPMKGHSHVYWYRQLPEEGLKFMVYLQKENIIDESGMPKERFSAEFPKEGPSILRIQQVVRGDSAAYFCASSPLPKRQGYEQYFGPGTRLTVT.

V and J are TRBV11-2 and TRBJ2-1, with TRBD2 identical over 9 bases. The junction had 8 bases not matched to a gene; V was cut back by 4 bases and J by 7 bases. Germline loops: CDR1 SGHAT, CDR2 FQNNGV. The CDR3 runs to 15 residues. CDR3 residues: CASSWGSGSGNEQFF. Here the CDR3 DNA reads TGTGCCAGCAGCTGGGGTAGCGGGAGTGGGAATGAGCAGTTCTTC.

The chain uses TRBV13 and TRBJ2-2, with 10 bases fitting TRBD2. This CDR3 is 17 amino acids long. Germline V gives CDR1 PRHDT, CDR2 FYEKMQ (reference sequence). J gave up 4 bases and V 5 bases, and 10 bases lay outside the gene matches. The CDR3 DNA sequence: TGTGCCAGCAGCCGTGCTATAGCGGGAGGTATCACCGGGGAGCTGTTTTTT. It specifies CASSRAIAGGITGELFF.

About this clone itself: A junction end diverges from the germline sequence, so it may reflect a read error. The J gene is TRBJ2-1, the V gene TRBV25-1; tentatively, D is TRBD2 (6 bases). CDR1 and CDR2 (germline): MGHDK, SYGVNS. The CDR3 is 15 amino acids. The CDR3 nucleotides read TGTGCCAGCAGTGTCCGTAGTGGGAGGTACAATGGGCAGTTCTTC. It yields the protein CASSVRSGRYNGQFF.

J is TRBJ1-2 and V is TRBV28; weak D call: TRBD1 (6 bases). The CDR3 is 19 amino acids. V was pared by 2 bases and J by 4 bases, with 26 bases between. The germline CDR1 and CDR2 sequences are MDHEN and SYDVKM. CDR3 sequence: CASSLEPGTRFLQAYGYTF. Written as DNA, the CDR3 is TGTGCCAGCAGTTTAGAACCCGGGACACGGTTTTTACAGGCCTATGGCTACACCTTC.

This clone has just a few counts. The V gene is TRBV19, the J gene TRBJ1-2; D perhaps matches TRBD1 (5 bases). The CDR3 is made up of 15 amino acids. Trimming pared 6 bases from V and 1 base from J, leaving 15 bases between. Looked up from germline, CDR1 is LNHDA and CDR2 is SQIVND (reference sequence). CDR3 in DNA: TGTGCCAGTAGAGACGGACAACTCAGTAACTATGGCTACACCTTC. This gives the protein CASRDGQLSNYGYTF. The variable domain in full, with the rest retrieved from reference TRBV19 and TRBJ1-2, is DGGITQSPKYLFRKEGQNVTLSCEQNLNHDAMYWYRQDPGQGLRLIYYSQIVNDFQKGDIAEGYSVSREKKESFPLTVTSAQKNPTAFYLCASRDGQLSNYGYTFGSGTRLTVV.

J is TRBJ1-1 and V is TRBV19, with D tentatively TRBD1 (5 bases). Germline lookup yields CDR1 LNHDA and CDR2 SQIVND (reference sequence). The CDR3 contains 19 residues. The V end lost 3 bases, the J end lost 0 bases, and 23 bases lay between the germline ends. Written as DNA, the CDR3 is TGTGCCAGTAGTATTGGTCGATTCAGACAGAGAATAATGAACACTGAAGCTTTCTTT. It codes for CASSIGRFRQRIMNTEAFF.

Here the CDR3 DNA reads TGTGCCAGCAGCTTAGTCTTAGCGGGAAACACTGAAGCTTTCTTT. Translating it yields CASSLVLAGNTEAFF. The chain joins TRBV7-3 to TRBJ1-1; D gene unclear. CDR3 length: 15 residues. Germline CDR1 SGHTA, CDR2 FQGTGA. V was trimmed by 2 bases and J by 2 bases, leaving 12 bases between them.

The chain carries TRBV28 and TRBJ1-1, with D perhaps TRBD1 (5 bases). Trimming took 4 bases from V and 3 from J, leaving 15 bases between them. This CDR3 comprises 15 residues. Per the germline V gene, CDR1 is MDHEN and CDR2 is SYDVKM. The CDR3 loop reads CASSSRQGVYTEAFF. The CDR3 DNA reads TGTGCCAGCAGTTCACGGCAGGGCGTATACACTGAAGCTTTCTTT.

The chain couples TRBV19 to TRBJ2-6; weak D call: TRBD2 (5 bases). Germline CDR1 and CDR2: LNHDA and SQIVND (reference sequence). The CDR3 has 15 amino acids. The V and J ends lost 7 bases and 0 bases respectively, with 10 bases between them. For the CDR3, the DNA is TGTGCCAGTATGAAACGGGGCTCTGGGGCCAACGTCCTGACTTTC. This codes for CASMKRGSGANVLTF. Variable domain in full (rest from reference TRBV19 and TRBJ2-6): DGGITQSPKYLFRKEGQNVTLSCEQNLNHDAMYWYRQDPGQGLRLIYYSQIVNDFQKGDIAEGYSVSREKKESFPLTVTSAQKNPTAFYLCASMKRGSGANVLTFGAGSRLTVL.

A word on this clone: The junction and the germline gene differ at one end; a read error may be behind it. The rearrangement uses TRBV19 and TRBJ2-7, with unresolved D. From germline, CDR1 is LNHDA and CDR2 SQIVND (reference sequence). CDR3 length: 13 amino acids. In DNA form, the CDR3 reads TGTGCCAGTAGTACCCGCAGCTCCTACGAGCGGTACTTC. Translation gives CASSTRSSYERYF.

The count of this clone is one. The V gene is TRBV29-1, the J gene TRBJ1-2; D remains unclear. The germline CDR1 and CDR2 sequences are SQVTM and ANQGSEA. V was pared by 6 bases and J by 8 bases, with 13 bases between. The CDR3 totals 11 residues. The CDR3 DNA follows: TGCAGCGTGATCACCTCAGGAGGCTACACCTTC. Its translation: CSVITSGGYTF.

This chain links TRBV11-1 with TRBJ1-4, with a possible D match to TRBD1 (5 bases). The CDR3 loop spans 14 amino acids. The V end lost 5 bases, the J end lost 6 bases, and 13 bases lay between the germline ends. Germline V gene lookup returns CDR1 SGHAT and CDR2 FQDESV (reference sequence). CDR3 bases: TGTGCCAGCAGCCCAGGGCGTTGGGATGAAAAACTGTTTTTT. The encoded protein is CASSPGRWDEKLFF.

This chain links TRBV7-9 with TRBJ2-1; D is perhaps TRBD2 (6 bases). This CDR3 contains 15 residues. V was shortened by 1 base and J by 5 bases, with 12 bases between the two germline ends. Germline CDR1 and CDR2: SEHNR and FQNEAQ (reference sequence). CDR3 nucleotides: TGTGCCAGCAGCTTAGATGCGGGACCCCACAATGAGCAGTTCTTC. Amino acid sequence: CASSLDAGPHNEQFF.

In its sample, this clone was seen once. The V and J genes are TRBV2 and TRBJ1-4; a weak D match, TRBD1 (6 bases). Trimming took off 9 bases at V and 7 bases at J, with 15 bases between the two ends. The CDR3 loop spans 13 amino acids. The germline V gene encodes CDR1 SNHLY and CDR2 FYNNEI. The CDR3 DNA follows: TGTGCCAGTACAGGGCTTTCCTTTGAAAAACTGTTTTTT. This encodes CASTGLSFEKLFF.